This TCR beta chain was recovered during a study of regulatory T cells in long-lasting Graves disease. Time point here: newly diagnosed GD, antithyroid drugs for less than 3 months. Generation of the TCR library employed RNA extracted from PBMCs. Those enrolled as patients came out of an endocrinology department in Xi'an, China. CDR3-region Arm-PCR and iRepertoire HTBI primers produced the TCR beta libraries. From the multiplex PCR reads, TCRdb called clonotypes with MiXCR, one entry per CDR3 protein. The sample shows roughly 430,000 distinct CDR3 sequences, about 15% of them seen only once. This clonotype has a count of ten or more. A further study also used this sample, focusing on T cells in Graves' hyperthyroidism and ophthalmopathy. As that study records: Diagnostic decisions used clinical symptoms, serum thyroxine and TRAb, thyroid ultrasound and orbital computed tomography.

The sample here was peripheral blood mononuclear cells (PBMCs), taken at new diagnosis, from a patient treated with antithyroid drugs. This receptor was taken from a woman in her 30s with Graves disease.

The CDR3 DNA reads TGTGCCAGCAGTTTAGCGGAGACAGATACGCAGTATTTT. This encodes CASSLAETDTQYF. This chain uses TRBV28 with TRBJ2-3, with D unclear. The CDR3 loop spans 13 amino acids. Trimming left V 2 bases short and J 3 bases short, with 6 bases between. Germline CDR1 MDHEN, CDR2 SYDVKM.